These T cell receptor beta chains were read from a single sample in a study of shared clonotypes between healthy human individuals. Profiled with immunoSEQ multiplex PCR; TCRdb holds only in-frame clones, not every one. The table includes 1,500,000 or so clones, approximately 96% detected once. The source material was naive CD4+ T cells sorted from blood. Source of these receptors: a man aged 25-45 years in good health. Both conserved end residues are part of each CDR3. The order of the fields is D gene, J gene, clone size, V gene, CDR3 protein, CDR3 DNA. The D gene is left open where the match is weak. Clone size is not always given. Where it is, it says once, few, many or a class for expanded clones.

TRBD1	TRBJ1-1	NA	TRBV4-1	CASSQEPRRGRGTEAFF	TGCGCCAGCAGCCAAGAACCTAGGAGGGGGCGCGGCACTGAAGCTTTCTTT
NA	TRBJ1-1	NA	TRBV18	CASSTRTTAMNTEAFF	TGTGCCAGCTCAACGAGAACGACAGCGATGAACACTGAAGCTTTCTTT
NA	TRBJ2-5	NA	TRBV10-3	CAISESWALQETQYF	TGTGCCATCAGTGAGTCGTGGGCCCTCCAAGAGACCCAGTACTTC
TRBD1	TRBJ1-5	NA	TRBV10-3	CAISEPDRGFSNQPQHF	TGTGCCATCAGTGAACCCGACAGGGGGTTCAGCAATCAGCCCCAGCATTTT
NA	TRBJ2-2	few	TRBV19	CAGAEPNTGELFF	TGTGCCGGCGCGGAACCGAACACCGGGGAGCTGTTTTTT
NA	TRBJ2-1	NA	TRBV19	CASAAFSGNYNEQFF	TGTGCCAGTGCCGCCTTCTCTGGAAATTACAATGAGCAGTTCTTC
NA	TRBJ1-5	NA	TRBV30	CAWSVSQSNQPQHF	TGTGCCTGGAGTGTATCTCAGAGCAATCAGCCCCAGCATTTT
TRBD2	TRBJ2-1	once	TRBV2	CASSVLTSGSNEQFF	TGTGCCAGCAGTGTTTTGACTAGCGGGAGCAATGAGCAGTTCTTC
NA	TRBJ2-2	NA	TRBV4-1	CASSQWNTGELFF	TGCGCCAGCAGCCAATGGAACACCGGGGAGCTGTTTTTT
NA	TRBJ2-2	NA	TRBV12-5	CASGLGQSVGTGELFF	TGTGCTAGTGGGCTAGGGCAATCAGTAGGCACCGGGGAGCTGTTTTTT
NA	TRBJ2-3	NA	TRBV29-1	CSVGGQSKGTDTQYF	TGCAGCGTGGGGGGACAGTCGAAGGGCACAGATACGCAGTATTTT
NA	TRBJ2-3	NA	TRBV2	CASSPGRLSTDTQYF	TGTGCCAGCAGCCCGGGACGTCTGAGCACAGATACGCAGTATTTT
TRBD1	TRBJ1-5	NA	TRBV2	CASSKQGDQPQHF	TGTGCCAGCAGTAAACAGGGGGATCAGCCCCAGCATTTT
TRBD1	TRBJ2-7	NA	TRBV5-1	CASSRGQGSAYEQYF	TGCGCCAGCAGTCGAGGACAGGGCAGCGCCTACGAGCAGTACTTC
NA	TRBJ2-1	NA	TRBV5-6	CASQPMDTTNEQFF	TGTGCCAGCCAGCCAATGGACACTACCAATGAGCAGTTCTTC
TRBD1	TRBJ2-1	NA	TRBV7-9	CASRVTGASYNEQFF	TGTGCCAGCAGGGTTACAGGGGCTTCCTACAATGAGCAGTTCTTC
NA	TRBJ1-1	NA	TRBV29-1	CSVAQANTEAFF	TGCAGCGTTGCTCAGGCGAACACTGAAGCTTTCTTT
TRBD1	TRBJ1-1	NA	TRBV19	CASSTGQMNTEAFF	TGTGCCAGTAGTACGGGACAGATGAACACTGAAGCTTTCTTT